The 8 T cell receptor beta chains below all came from one sample that was sequenced in a study of blood T cell repertoires in COVID-19. Libraries were prepared by immunoSEQ multiplex PCR; TCRdb keeps only in-frame clonotypes and omits some of them. The sample lists hundreds of thousands of clones; 65% to 90% were seen once. Sequenced: peripheral blood. Receptors originate from an older woman with COVID-19, enrolled during active disease.

V and J are TRBV2 and TRBJ1-1, with 8 bases that match TRBD1. Germline V gives CDR1 SNHLY, CDR2 FYNNEI. The CDR3 consists of 13 residues. The trim removed 7 bases at V and 5 bases at J, leaving 6 bases unmatched. The CDR3 DNA follows: TGTGCCAGCAACATAGGGACAGGTACTGAAGCTTTCTTT. Its translation is CASNIGTGTEAFF.

The chain employs TRBV21-1 and TRBJ2-7; no DNA check was done on the table's D call, TRBD1. TRBV21-1 is assigned pseudogene status. This CDR3 has 15 amino acids. CDR3 nucleotide sequence: TGTGCCAGCAGCGCACTCCCGACAGGTGCCTACGAGCAGTACTTC. Protein product: CASSALPTGAYEQYF.

The chain uses TRBV2 and TRBJ1-4, with 8 bases that match TRBD1. Germline CDR1 SNHLY, CDR2 FYNNEI. Germline trimming cut 8 bases from V and 7 bases from J; bases unmatched to any gene: 12. The CDR3 has 15 residues. The CDR3 protein is CASGLSQGAGEKLFF. The CDR3 bases are TGTGCCAGCGGACTTAGTCAGGGGGCAGGTGAAAAACTGTTTTTT.

V gene TRBV5-4 combines with J gene TRBJ1-2; 9 bases align to TRBD1. This CDR3 spans 18 amino acids. In germline, CDR1 is SGHNT, CDR2 YYREEE (reference sequence). The junction had 9 bases not matched to a gene; V was cut back by 0 bases and J by 0 bases. The CDR3 here is CASSLALGQGFTNYGYTF. The CDR3, as DNA: TGTGCCAGCAGCTTGGCTCTGGGACAGGGATTCACTAACTATGGCTACACCTTC.

The chain joins TRBV18 to TRBJ2-1, with 7 bases that match TRBD2. The CDR3 consists of 15 residues. The V gene end was trimmed by 6 bases and the J gene end by 1 base; junction bases not matched to a gene: 6. CDR1 and CDR2 from the germline V gene are KGHSH and LQKENI. DNA of the CDR3: TGTGCCAGCTCCCCGGTGGGGGGGTCCTACAATGAGCAGTTCTTC. The encoded protein is CASSPVGGSYNEQFF.

This clone came up once. This chain joins TRBV7-8 and TRBJ2-5; unclear D gene. Germline-derived CDR1 and CDR2 are SGHVS and FQNEAQ. The ends were cut back, 2 bases at V and 7 bases at J, with 5 bases in the middle. The CDR3 has 11 residues. This CDR3 is CASSLTGTQYF. The CDR3 DNA reads as TGTGCCAGCAGCTTAACGGGGACCCAGTACTTC.

This sequence joins TRBV4-1 and TRBJ1-1; 8 bases fit TRBD1. The ends lost 1 base at V and 0 bases at J; junction bases unmatched: 4. Germline V CDR1 and CDR2: MGHRA, YSYEKL. The length of the CDR3 is 16 residues. The CDR3 loop is CASSQGRDRMNTEAFF. The CDR3 DNA sequence: TGCGCCAGCAGCCAAGGCCGGGACAGGATGAACACTGAAGCTTTCTTT.

This chain uses TRBV30 with TRBJ1-5; 9 bases are a match to TRBD1. The germline V gene has CDR1 GTSNPN and CDR2 SVGIG (reference sequence). Trimming cost V 3 bases and J 4 bases; bases outside gene matches: 4. There are 14 residues in the CDR3. CDR3 in DNA: TGTGCCTGGAGCCAGGGACAGGGAAATCAGCCCCAGCATTTT. Residues: CAWSQGQGNQPQHF.